The entry that follows covers one TCR beta chain sequence. This table comes from immunoSEQ multiplex PCR, and its TCRdb copy is limited to in-frame clones, with some not included. The table has 140,000 or so clones, around 84% seen once. The data derive from a study of blood T cell repertoires in COVID-19. Study context: Samples came from the United States, Italy and Spain, spanning acute and convalescent COVID-19.

CDR1 is LNHNV and CDR2 is YYDKDF in the germline V gene (reference sequence). This CDR3 spans 17 amino acids. V lost 2 bases to trimming and J lost 0 bases, with 14 bases between them. V is TRBV15 and J is TRBJ1-3; D remains ambiguous. This sequence was found in a human donor with acute or convalescent COVID-19. The donor label of this sample is uncertain. The material sequenced was peripheral blood. The chain's CDR3 is CATSRSRTGISGNTIYF. CDR3 sequence (DNA): TGTGCCACCAGCAGATCTAGGACTGGCATCTCTGGAAACACCATATATTTT.